The 27 T cell receptor beta chains given below trace back to one sample, sequenced in a study of blood T cell repertoires in COVID-19. Sequenced by immunoSEQ multiplex PCR; TCRdb stores in-frame clones only, minus some. The top ten clones hold around 2% of a sample with a few hundred thousand clones, more than 75% of them seen once. The specimen was PBMCs or T cells enriched from blood (not recorded which). All receptors derive from a woman aged 60-70 years in a cohort exposed to, infected with or recovered from COVID-19 (not recorded which).

This clone came up a few times. The chain uses TRBV7-6 and TRBJ1-1; D is ambiguous. The CDR3 is 14 residues long. Germline assignment: CDR1 SGHVS and CDR2 FNYEAQ. Trimming pared 1 base from V and 3 bases from J, leaving 9 bases between. Here the CDR3 DNA reads TGTGCCAGCAGCTTAGTGGAGTCAGACACTGAAGCTTTCTTT. This gives the protein CASSLVESDTEAFF.

In the case of this clone: Different DNA sequences within this sample yield the same CDR3. This chain connects TRBV7-9 to TRBJ2-1, with no clear D. The V gene's germline CDR1 is SEHNR and CDR2 FQNEAQ (reference sequence). V lost 1 base and J 3 bases, leaving 7 bases between the germline ends. CDR3 size: 14 residues. The CDR3 sequence is CASSLGGVYNEQFF. The CDR3 coding sequence is TGTGCCAGCAGCTTAGGCGGAGTCTACAATGAGCAGTTCTTC.

The genes are TRBV30 and TRBJ1-4; D unresolved. Germline CDR1 and CDR2: GTSNPN and SVGIG (reference sequence). The ends were cut back, 0 bases at V and 8 bases at J, with 7 bases in the middle. The length of the CDR3 is 12 residues. CDR3 amino acids: CAWSVRGEKLFF. Here the CDR3 DNA reads TGTGCCTGGAGTGTACGGGGAGAAAAACTGTTTTTT.

The rearrangement uses TRBV5-1 and TRBJ2-1, with D tentatively TRBD1 (5 bases). The V gene lost 0 bases and the J gene lost 4 bases, with 8 bases spanning the gap. This CDR3 spans 14 amino acids. In germline, CDR1 is SGHRS, CDR2 YFSETQ. In DNA, the CDR3 is TGCGCCAGCAGCTTGGTTCCAGGGTACAATGAGCAGTTCTTC. Protein: CASSLVPGYNEQFF.

The rearrangement uses TRBV9 and TRBJ2-7; D gene ambiguous. The germline V gene has CDR1 SGDLS and CDR2 YYNGEE. The CDR3 runs 12 residues. The V end lost 4 bases, the J end lost 4 bases, and 9 bases lay between the germline ends. The CDR3, as DNA: TGTGCCAGCAGCCCTGGAGCTTACGAGCAGTACTTC. Translated: CASSPGAYEQYF.

Note on this clone: Mismatch with germline at one junction end may stem from a read error. The genes are TRBV7-7 and TRBJ2-1; 7 nucleotides agree with TRBD1. Germline assignment: CDR1 SSHAT and CDR2 FNYEAQ (reference sequence). The CDR3 covers 15 residues. The CDR3: CASSEGQSSYNEQFF. In nucleotides, the CDR3 is TGTGCTAGCAGCGAGGGACAGAGCTCCTACAATGAGCAGTTCTTC.

J is TRBJ2-3 and V is TRBV29-1, with 12 bases aligning to TRBD2. Germline V gene lookup returns CDR1 SQVTM and CDR2 ANQGSEA. V was pared by 4 bases and J by 6 bases, with 8 bases of the junction left unmatched. The CDR3 covers 15 residues. CDR3 nucleotides: TGCAGCGTTGTACCGACTAGCGGGAGAGGGGATACGCAGTATTTT. It yields the protein CSVVPTSGRGDTQYF.

This clone appeared once. The chain combines TRBV30 with TRBJ1-3, with TRBD1 identical over 7 bases. CDR3 length: 15 residues. CDR1 is GTSNPN and CDR2 is SVGIG in the germline V gene (reference sequence). J gave up 6 bases and V 0 bases, and 8 bases lay outside the gene matches. The CDR3 reads CAWSVSGRGTNTIYF. The DNA of the CDR3 is TGTGCCTGGAGTGTATCAGGCAGGGGGACAAACACCATATATTTT.

The chain joins TRBV19 to TRBJ1-5; no clear D gene. The CDR3 spans 14 residues. V lost 5 bases, J lost 3 bases, and 11 bases lay in between. Germline V gene lookup returns CDR1 LNHDA and CDR2 SQIVND (reference sequence). In DNA, the CDR3 is TGTGCCAGTAGTCAATTGTCTAACAATCAGCCCCAGCATTTT. Residues: CASSQLSNNQPQHF.

The sample holds one count of this clone. This chain uses TRBV27 with TRBJ2-2; maybe TRBD2 (6 bases). Looked up from germline, CDR1 is MNHEY and CDR2 is SMNVEV (reference sequence). The CDR3 extends over 12 amino acids. V lost 6 bases, J lost 7 bases, and 9 bases lay in between. CDR3 sequence: CASSRLVGELFF. The CDR3 coding sequence is TGTGCCAGCAGCCGACTAGTCGGGGAGCTGTTTTTT.

In DNA, the CDR3 is TGTGCCAGCAGTTTCCAGGGAACTTACGAGCAGTACTTC. This encodes CASSFQGTYEQYF. The V gene is TRBV27, the J gene TRBJ2-7; possible D gene TRBD1, 5 bases. The CDR3 extends over 13 amino acids. CDR1 and CDR2 (germline): MNHEY, SMNVEV (reference sequence). V dropped 3 bases and J dropped 4 bases, with 10 bases sitting between them.

The chain employs TRBV3-1 (or the pseudogene TRBV3-2) and TRBJ1-2, with 7 bases fitting TRBD1. J gave up 6 bases and V 5 bases, and 15 bases lay outside the gene matches. This CDR3 has 16 amino acids. Germline lookup yields CDR1 LGHDT and CDR2 YNNKEL (reference sequence). The CDR3 DNA follows: TGTGCCAGCAGCAAAAGGGGAGAGACAGGGAGAAATGGCTACACCTTC. Protein product: CASSKRGETGRNGYTF.

This chain links TRBV18 with TRBJ2-6; tentative D call: TRBD1 (5 bases). The V end lost 1 base, the J end lost 2 bases, and 9 bases lay between the germline ends. The CDR3 sequence is 16 residues long. CDR1 is KGHSH and CDR2 is LQKENI in the germline V gene. CDR3: CASSPLSGTGANVLTF. The CDR3, as DNA: TGTGCCAGCTCACCACTCTCAGGGACTGGGGCCAACGTCCTGACTTTC. Using reference TRBV18 and TRBJ2-6 for the parts outside the CDR3, the full variable domain is NAGVMQNPRHLVRRRGQEARLRCSPMKGHSHVYWYRQLPEEGLKFMVYLQKENIIDESGMPKERFSAEFPKEGPSILRIQQVVRGDSAAYFCASSPLSGTGANVLTFGAGSRLTVL.

The chain has TRBV18 and TRBJ1-1, with a possible D match to TRBD1 (6 bases). The germline V and J ends were trimmed by 3 bases and 2 bases, with 10 bases remaining between them. The CDR3 has 14 residues. CDR1 KGHSH and CDR2 LQKENI come from the germline V gene. The CDR3 sequence is CASSPTGINTEAFF. Written as DNA, the CDR3 is TGTGCCAGCTCACCGACAGGTATTAACACTGAAGCTTTCTTT.

Concerning this clone: This sample includes further DNA sequences coding for the same CDR3. This sequence joins TRBV28 and TRBJ2-6; TRBD2 might be the D (5 bases). The CDR3 is made up of 15 amino acids. The germline V gene has CDR1 MDHEN and CDR2 SYDVKM. V lost 5 bases, J lost 2 bases, and 10 bases lay in between. Here the CDR3 reads CASSSPGAGANVLTF. The CDR3 DNA reads TGTGCCAGCAGTAGTCCCGGGGCTGGGGCCAACGTCCTGACTTTC.

This chain connects TRBV5-1 to TRBJ2-2; D is uncertain. This CDR3 contains 15 residues. Trimming stripped 0 bases from V and 2 bases from J, with 8 bases between. Per the germline V gene, CDR1 is SGHRS and CDR2 is YFSETQ. The CDR3 reads CASSLAFRNTGELFF. Written as DNA, the CDR3 is TGCGCCAGCAGCTTGGCATTTAGAAACACCGGGGAGCTGTTTTTT.

This chain uses TRBV2 with TRBJ1-4; D perhaps matches TRBD1 (6 bases). The CDR3 totals 15 residues. Looked up from germline, CDR1 is SNHLY and CDR2 is FYNNEI. With 5 bases removed from V and 0 bases from J, the gap between germline ends came to 10 bases. The CDR3 here is CASSLRQATNEKLFF. The CDR3 DNA is TGTGCCAGCAGTCTTAGACAGGCAACTAATGAAAAACTGTTTTTT.

This chain links TRBV30 with TRBJ2-3; possibly TRBD1 for D (6 bases). Per the germline V gene, CDR1 is GTSNPN and CDR2 is SVGIG (reference sequence). V was cut by 1 base and J by 6 bases, with 20 bases left in between. The CDR3 has 16 amino acids. The CDR3 sequence is CAWSGGLGPPRDTQYF. The CDR3 bases are TGTGCCTGGAGTGGGGGGCTGGGGCCTCCTCGGGATACGCAGTATTTT.

The chain has TRBV5-1 and TRBJ2-5; TRBD2 might be the D (6 bases). The V gene lost 4 bases and the J gene lost 5 bases, with 15 bases spanning the gap. The CDR3 consists of 14 residues. Germline V CDR1 and CDR2: SGHRS, YFSETQ. The DNA for the CDR3 is TGCGCCAGCAGCATCGGGGGTACGGGGGAGACCCAGTACTTC. The encoded protein is CASSIGGTGETQYF.

In this sample, this clone turned up a few times. The same CDR3 also results from other DNA sequences found in this sample. This sequence joins TRBV29-1 and TRBJ2-2; 13 nucleotides line up with TRBD2. The length of the CDR3 is 18 residues. Germline CDR1 and CDR2: SQVTM and ANQGSEA. The ends lost 7 bases at V and 0 bases at J; junction bases unmatched: 11. The chain's CDR3 is CSAVTGLAGVSNTGELFF. CDR3 sequence (DNA): TGCAGCGCTGTTACCGGACTAGCGGGGGTATCGAACACCGGGGAGCTGTTTTTT.

In DNA, the CDR3 is TGTGCCAGCAGTTCCCCCAGGGGGCAATTCCCTACCTACGAGCAGTACTTC. Residues: CASSSPRGQFPTYEQYF. The V call is TRBV28, the J call TRBJ2-7; 8 positions match TRBD1. The CDR3 spans 17 residues. Trimming removed 4 bases from V and 2 bases from J; junction bases left unmatched: 13. The V gene's germline CDR1 is MDHEN and CDR2 SYDVKM.

This clone was detected only once. The chain couples TRBV15 to TRBJ2-3; 9 bases line up with TRBD1. V lost 3 bases and J lost 0; bases outside the gene matches: 4. Germline loops: CDR1 LNHNV, CDR2 YYDKDF (reference sequence). This CDR3 has 16 amino acids. The CDR3 nucleotides are TGTGCCACCAGCAGGGGACAGGGAGCTAGCACAGATACGCAGTATTTT. This encodes CATSRGQGASTDTQYF.

This clone was seen just once. CDR3 bases: TGTGCCAGCAGCTCAACAGGGATCTCTGGGGCCAACGTCCTGACTTTC. This encodes CASSSTGISGANVLTF. This rearrangement joins TRBV5-4 to TRBJ2-6; perhaps TRBD1 as D (6 bases). Germline V lookup: CDR1 SGHNT, CDR2 YYREEE (reference sequence). The V end lost 3 bases, the J end lost 0 bases, and 10 bases lay between the germline ends. CDR3 length: 16 amino acids.

The chain combines TRBV19 with TRBJ1-6; no clear D gene. From germline, CDR1 is LNHDA and CDR2 SQIVND (reference sequence). V dropped 3 bases and J dropped 7 bases, with 13 bases sitting between them. The CDR3 runs 15 residues. The CDR3 DNA reads TGTGCCAGTAGTATCGACCGACTCAGAAATTCACCCCTCCACTTT. As protein: CASSIDRLRNSPLHF.

This sequence joins TRBV7-2 and TRBJ1-5; D is unclear. The V end was cut by 1 base, the J end by 0 bases, with 7 bases between. Per germline, CDR1 SGHTA and CDR2 FQGNSA. CDR3 length equals 15 residues. This chain's CDR3 is CASSLVGNSNQPQHF. For the CDR3, the DNA is TGTGCCAGCAGCTTAGTCGGTAATAGCAATCAGCCCCAGCATTTT. Full variable domain (outside the CDR3, taken from reference TRBV7-2 and TRBJ1-5): GAGVSQSPSNKVTEKGKDVELRCDPISGHTALYWYRQSLGQGLEFLIYFQGNSAPDKSGLPSDRFSAERTGGSVSTLTIQRTQQEDSAVYLCASSLVGNSNQPQHFGDGTRLSIL.

The chain has TRBV5-4 and TRBJ2-1, with D possibly matching TRBD1 (5 bases). CDR3 length: 15 residues. Trimming left V 4 bases short and J 3 bases short, with 14 bases between. CDR1 and CDR2 (germline): SGHNT, YYREEE (reference sequence). The CDR3 nucleotides are TGTGCCAGCAGCCTCGATGGGGCATTCTACAATGAGCAGTTCTTC. As protein: CASSLDGAFYNEQFF. Full variable domain (rest looked up from reference TRBV5-4 and TRBJ2-1): ETGVTQSPTHLIKTRGQQVTLRCSSQSGHNTVSWYQQALGQGPQFIFQYYREEENGRGNFPPRFSGLQFPNYSSELNVNALELDDSALYLCASSLDGAFYNEQFFGPGTRLTVL.

This clone was observed once. The chain is built from TRBV30 and TRBJ2-3; 7 bases line up with TRBD1. V shed 1 base and J 6 bases; nucleotides not matched to a gene: 10. Germline loops: CDR1 GTSNPN, CDR2 SVGIG (reference sequence). This CDR3 is 15 amino acids long. CDR3 in amino acids: CAWSADRVATDTQYF. CDR3 DNA sequence: TGTGCCTGGAGTGCCGACAGGGTTGCTACTGATACGCAGTATTTT.